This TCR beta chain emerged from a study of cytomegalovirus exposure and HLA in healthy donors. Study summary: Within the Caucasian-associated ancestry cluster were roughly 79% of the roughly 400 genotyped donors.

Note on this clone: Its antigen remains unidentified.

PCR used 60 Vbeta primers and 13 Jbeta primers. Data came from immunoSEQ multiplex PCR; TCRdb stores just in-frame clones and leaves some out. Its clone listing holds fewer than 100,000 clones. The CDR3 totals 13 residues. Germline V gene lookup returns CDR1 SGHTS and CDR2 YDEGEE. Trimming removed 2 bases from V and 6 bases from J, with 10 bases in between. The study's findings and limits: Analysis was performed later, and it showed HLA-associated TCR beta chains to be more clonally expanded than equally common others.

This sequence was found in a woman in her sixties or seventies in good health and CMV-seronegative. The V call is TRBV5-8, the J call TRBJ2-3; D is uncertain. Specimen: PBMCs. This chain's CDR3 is CASSFTPPDTQYF. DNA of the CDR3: TGTGCCAGCAGCTTTACTCCCCCGGATACGCAGTATTTT.